This TCR beta chain was found in a study of T cells in Graves' hyperthyroidism and ophthalmopathy. Amplified TCR beta CDR3 regions derived from RNA transcripts. Carried out on the TCR CDR3, a first-round RT-PCR used the HTBI primer set. TCRdb recomputed calls from the multiplex PCR reads with MiXCR, one row per CDR3 protein. Among some 620,000 distinct CDR3 sequences, roughly 16% were seen once, and the ten largest hold 3.8%. V was pared by 4 bases and J by 2 bases, with 10 bases of the junction left unmatched. There are 18 residues in the CDR3. Germline V CDR1 and CDR2: SGHTA, FQGNSA. In its sample, this clonotype was seen many times.

The chain recombines TRBV7-2 with TRBJ2-3; the match to TRBD2 covers 12 bases. The sequenced sample consisted of blood. The TCR sequence derives from a woman aged 25 to 39 with Graves' hyperthyroidism. The CDR3 DNA sequence: TGTGCCAGCAGCTCCAGTCTAGCGGGAGGGCCCCACACAGATACGCAGTATTTT. It yields the protein CASSSSLAGGPHTDTQYF.